This T cell receptor beta chain was recovered during a study of T cells in Graves' hyperthyroidism and ophthalmopathy. Across the study: At the time of initial diagnosis and before any treatment, peripheral blood was collected.

The TCR beta CDR3 regions underwent amplification using RNA transcripts as the source. An initial round of RT-PCR targeting the TCR CDR3 relied on the HTBI primer set. Via MiXCR, TCRdb re-called the multiplex PCR reads, giving one row per CDR3 protein. The data hold a few hundred thousand distinct CDR3 sequences, with 15% to 17% observed a single time. This clonotype has a count of ten or more. The ends were cut back, 3 bases at V and 1 base at J, with 13 bases in the middle. Germline values: CDR1 SGHNT, CDR2 YYREEE (reference sequence). This CDR3 spans 15 amino acids. The chain is built from TRBV5-4 and TRBJ1-1; D remains ambiguous. This sequence originates from a woman younger than 30 with Graves' hyperthyroidism. The sequenced sample consisted of blood. The CDR3, as DNA: TGTGCCAGCAGCTATCCAAGGCTTCGGAACACTGAAGCTTTCTTT. Translated: CASSYPRLRNTEAFF. Complete variable domain (other parts from reference TRBV5-4 and TRBJ1-1): ETGVTQSPTHLIKTRGQQVTLRCSSQSGHNTVSWYQQALGQGPQFIFQYYREEENGRGNFPPRFSGLQFPNYSSELNVNALELDDSALYLCASSYPRLRNTEAFFGQGTRLTVV.